One sample yielded the 20 T cell receptor beta chains listed below, sequenced in a study of cytomegalovirus exposure and HLA in healthy donors. The primer mix had 60 Vbeta and 13 Jbeta primers. Produced via immunoSEQ multiplex PCR; TCRdb's table is partial and in-frame only. Among approximately 160,000 clones listed, around 68% were seen once. The sample taken for sequencing was PBMCs. The receptors here all came from a middle-aged man in good health and CMV-seronegative.

The rearrangement links TRBV9 to TRBJ2-2; D not resolved. The germline V gene has CDR1 SGDLS and CDR2 YYNGEE. The CDR3 is 14 residues long. V was pared by 4 bases and J by 5 bases, with 12 bases between. This CDR3 is CASSTRLTTGELFF. CDR3 DNA sequence: TGTGCCAGCAGCACGAGACTGACGACCGGGGAGCTGTTTTTT.

V gene TRBV5-1 combines with J gene TRBJ1-1; TRBD1 matches at 7 bases. The CDR3 is made up of 17 amino acids. Germline assignment: CDR1 SGHRS and CDR2 YFSETQ. The J segment lost 1 base and the V segment lost 5 bases, leaving 14 bases of the junction unmatched. CDR3 in amino acids: CASRIQTGRFSNTEAFF. As DNA, the CDR3 is TGCGCCAGCAGAATCCAGACAGGGAGGTTTTCGAACACTGAAGCTTTCTTT.

The chain carries TRBV27 and TRBJ1-2; 9 nucleotides agree with TRBD1. The CDR3 is 17 residues long. Germline CDR1 is MNHEY and CDR2 is SMNVEV (reference sequence). V lost 6 bases to trimming and J lost 4 bases; unmatched junction nucleotides: 15. The CDR3 nucleotides are TGTGCCAGCAGCCCCGACAGGGGGGCCGATTTATCCTATGGCTACACCTTC. It encodes CASSPDRGADLSYGYTF.

This chain connects TRBV6-1 to TRBJ2-7, with 8 bases fitting TRBD2. The V gene end was trimmed by 7 bases and the J gene end by 0 bases; junction bases not matched to a gene: 5. The CDR3 extends over 14 amino acids. Germline-derived CDR1 and CDR2 are MNHNS and SASEGT. CDR3 region: CASTERGPSYEQYF. CDR3 DNA sequence: TGTGCCAGCACCGAGCGGGGGCCCTCCTACGAGCAGTACTTC.

The CDR3 here is CASSSFNQPQHF. The CDR3, as DNA: TGTGCCAGCAGCTCGTTCAATCAGCCCCAGCATTTT. The gene calls are TRBV7-2 and TRBJ1-5; D is undetermined. Deletions cut 4 bases from V and 3 bases from J, with 4 bases between. This CDR3 is 12 amino acids long. The germline CDR1 and CDR2 sequences are SGHTA and FQGNSA.

The V gene is TRBV7-3, the J gene TRBJ2-7; 7 bases are a match to TRBD2. This CDR3 has 16 residues. Per the germline V gene, CDR1 is SGHTA and CDR2 is FQGTGA. Trimming at V came to 4 bases and at J to 0 bases, leaving 9 bases not matched to a gene. The CDR3 protein is CASSSRGGLPSYEQYF. DNA of the CDR3: TGTGCCAGCAGCTCCCGCGGGGGACTACCCTCCTACGAGCAGTACTTC. Supplemented by reference TRBV7-3 and TRBJ2-7, the full variable domain reads GAGVSQTPSNKVTEKGKYVELRCDPISGHTALYWYRQSLGQGPEFLIYFQGTGAADDSGLPNDRFFAVRPEGSVSTLKIQRTERGDSAVYLCASSSRGGLPSYEQYFGPGTRLTVT.

The chain couples TRBV11-3 to TRBJ1-4; D is perhaps TRBD1 (5 bases). This CDR3 spans 15 amino acids. Germline values: CDR1 SGHNT, CDR2 YENEEA. V lost 10 bases to trimming and J lost 1 base, with 16 bases between them. The CDR3 coding sequence is TGTGCCAAGACAGAGGAGGAGGGAACTAATGAAAAACTGTTTTTT. This sequence encodes CAKTEEEGTNEKLFF.

The chain is built from TRBV7-8 and TRBJ1-3; 9 bases are shared with TRBD1. There are 15 residues in the CDR3. CDR1 is SGHVS, CDR2 FQNEAQ, per germline. Trimming removed 4 bases from V and 4 bases from J; junction bases left unmatched: 5. The CDR3 region has the DNA TGTGCCAGCAGCTCCACAGGGGGCCCGGGAAACACCATATATTTT. Protein: CASSSTGGPGNTIYF. The full variable domain, completed using reference TRBV7-8 and TRBJ1-3, is GAGVSQSPRYKVAKRGQDVALRCDPISGHVSLFWYQQALGQGPEFLTYFQNEAQLDKSGLPSDRFFAERPEGSVSTLKIQRTQQEDSAVYLCASSSTGGPGNTIYFGEGSWLTVV.

Only one count was recorded for this clone. The chain carries TRBV7-2 and TRBJ2-3, with D tentatively TRBD2 (5 bases). The CDR3 runs 14 residues. Germline CDR1 is SGHTA and CDR2 is FQGNSA. V lost 2 bases and J 8 bases, leaving 14 bases between the germline ends. CDR3: CASSLSRAAGTQYF. The CDR3 coding sequence is TGTGCCAGCAGCTTATCGAGGGCCGCGGGTACGCAGTATTTT.

The gene calls are TRBV6-1 and TRBJ2-5; perhaps TRBD1 as D (6 bases). V shed 7 bases and J shed 5 bases, with 14 bases lying between them. CDR1 is MNHNS, CDR2 SASEGT, per germline. This CDR3 has 13 amino acids. The CDR3 here is CASNGRGDETQYF. CDR3 coding DNA: TGTGCCAGCAACGGCAGGGGAGATGAGACCCAGTACTTC.

This clone was seen only once. The chain employs TRBV6-1 and TRBJ1-2; D not certain. The germline V and J ends were trimmed by 3 bases and 5 bases, with 13 bases remaining between them. The CDR3 consists of 14 residues. Germline lookup yields CDR1 MNHNS and CDR2 SASEGT. The CDR3, as DNA: TGTGCCAGCAGTGAGGCGGCGTCAGTGTATGGCTACACCTTC. This encodes CASSEAASVYGYTF.

This chain links TRBV28 with TRBJ1-5; tentative D call: TRBD1 (6 bases). Germline values: CDR1 MDHEN, CDR2 SYDVKM. V lost 6 bases and J 7 bases, leaving 16 bases between the germline ends. The CDR3 runs to 14 residues. CDR3 DNA sequence: TGTGCCAGCAGCTACGTACAGGGAAGGCAGCCCCAGCATTTT. Translated, it gives CASSYVQGRQPQHF.

The chain uses TRBV5-1 and TRBJ1-3; D unresolved. Germline CDR1 reads SGHRS; CDR2 reads YFSETQ. Trimming stripped 1 base from V and 1 base from J, with 12 bases between. This CDR3 has 16 residues. The CDR3 nucleotides read TGCGCCAGCAGCTTGAGCCTGAGCTCTTCTGGAAACACCATATATTTT. Its translation: CASSLSLSSSGNTIYF.

The CDR3: CASSWGTGSNQPQHF. The CDR3 region has the DNA TGTGCCAGCAGCTGGGGGACAGGCAGCAATCAGCCCCAGCATTTT. The V gene is TRBV5-6, the J gene TRBJ1-5; 8 bases are shared with TRBD1. The CDR3 loop spans 15 amino acids. The V gene's germline CDR1 is SGHDT and CDR2 YYEEEE. The J segment lost 1 base and the V segment lost 3 bases, leaving 3 bases of the junction unmatched.

This CDR3 is CATSRDELAGAETQYF. The CDR3 nucleotides read TGTGCCACCAGCAGAGACGAATTAGCGGGGGCGGAGACCCAGTACTTC. The rearrangement uses TRBV15 and TRBJ2-5, with 9 bases aligning to TRBD2. The CDR3 contains 16 residues. Trimming cost V 0 bases and J 5 bases; bases outside gene matches: 7. Germline-derived CDR1 and CDR2 are LNHNV and YYDKDF (reference sequence).

V usage is TRBV19 and J usage is TRBJ2-1; 9 nucleotides line up with TRBD1. This CDR3 spans 13 amino acids. Germline V gives CDR1 LNHDA, CDR2 SQIVND (reference sequence). Losses at the gene ends were 9 bases for V and 7 bases for J; bases not matched to a gene: 7. CDR3 in DNA: TGTGCCAGCCAGTGGACAGGGGCGAATGAGCAGTTCTTC. Its translation is CASQWTGANEQFF. Drawing the rest from reference TRBV19 and TRBJ2-1, the complete variable domain is DGGITQSPKYLFRKEGQNVTLSCEQNLNHDAMYWYRQDPGQGLRLIYYSQIVNDFQKGDIAEGYSVSREKKESFPLTVTSAQKNPTAFYLCASQWTGANEQFFGPGTRLTVL.

The chain employs TRBV28 and TRBJ2-7; TRBD2 might be the D (7 bases). The CDR3 consists of 14 residues. The V and J ends lost 7 bases and 3 bases respectively, with 16 bases between them. Germline loops: CDR1 MDHEN, CDR2 SYDVKM. CDR3 sequence (DNA): TGTGCCAGCACCACGAGGGGGGGTTACTACGAGCAGTACTTC. Its protein is CASTTRGGYYEQYF.

This rearrangement joins TRBV7-2 to TRBJ1-6, with 8 bases that match TRBD1. Per the germline V gene, CDR1 is SGHTA and CDR2 is FQGNSA. V lost 5 bases and J lost 9; bases outside the gene matches: 9. This CDR3 spans 15 amino acids. In nucleotides, the CDR3 is TGTGCCAGCAGCCAAAGGACAGGGAACGTTTCACCCCTCCACTTT. Its protein is CASSQRTGNVSPLHF.

The chain links TRBV7-9 to TRBJ2-5, with 10 bases lining up with TRBD2. This CDR3 comprises 16 residues. V was pared by 5 bases and J by 3 bases, with 9 bases of the junction left unmatched. In germline, CDR1 is SEHNR, CDR2 FQNEAQ (reference sequence). The CDR3 region has the DNA TGTGCCAGCAGCCCAAGGGCTAGCGGGGGAAAAGAGACCCAGTACTTC. This encodes CASSPRASGGKETQYF.

The rearrangement links TRBV4-2 to TRBJ2-1; 8 nucleotides match TRBD2. Losses at the gene ends were 1 base for V and 5 bases for J; bases not matched to a gene: 7. This CDR3 is 16 amino acids long. Looked up from germline, CDR1 is LGHNA and CDR2 is YNFKEQ. CDR3: CASSQVSGAGDNEQFF. The CDR3 DNA reads TGTGCCAGCAGCCAAGTTAGCGGGGCGGGAGACAATGAGCAGTTCTTC.